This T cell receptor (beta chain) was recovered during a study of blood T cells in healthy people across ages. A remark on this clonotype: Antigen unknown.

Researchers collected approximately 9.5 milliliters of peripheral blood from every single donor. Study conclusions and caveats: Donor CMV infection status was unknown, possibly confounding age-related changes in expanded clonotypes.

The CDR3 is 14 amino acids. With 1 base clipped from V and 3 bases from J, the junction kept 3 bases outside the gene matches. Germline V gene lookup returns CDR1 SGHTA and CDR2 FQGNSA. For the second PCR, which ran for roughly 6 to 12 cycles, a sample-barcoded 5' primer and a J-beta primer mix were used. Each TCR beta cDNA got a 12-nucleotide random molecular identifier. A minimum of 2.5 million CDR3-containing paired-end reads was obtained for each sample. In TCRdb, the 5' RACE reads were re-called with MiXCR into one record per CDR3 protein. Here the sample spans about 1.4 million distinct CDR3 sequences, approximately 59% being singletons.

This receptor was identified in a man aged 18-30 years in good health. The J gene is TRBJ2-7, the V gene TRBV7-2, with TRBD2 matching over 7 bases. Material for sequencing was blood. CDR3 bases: TGTGCCAGCAGCTTAGACGGGACTAACTACGAGCAGTACTTC. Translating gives CASSLDGTNYEQYF.